These 20 T cell receptor beta chains share one sample of origin, sequenced in a study of blood T cell repertoires in COVID-19. Clones were read by immunoSEQ multiplex PCR, and TCRdb kept only the in-frame ones, dropping some. This table holds 150,000 or so clones, approximately 79% found once. Sequenced sample: peripheral blood. These receptors were obtained from an elderly woman with acute or convalescent COVID-19.

The chain is built from TRBV7-3 and TRBJ2-3, with D maybe TRBD1 (5 bases). CDR3 length equals 15 residues. Per germline, CDR1 SGHTA and CDR2 FQGTGA. V lost 5 bases and J lost 6, with 18 bases in between. This CDR3 is CASSPTRAWADTQYF. The CDR3 DNA follows: TGTGCCAGCAGCCCGACCAGGGCGTGGGCCGATACGCAGTATTTT.

The rearrangement links TRBV10-3 to TRBJ2-2; 9 bases agree with TRBD2. The CDR3 runs 14 residues. In germline, CDR1 is ENHRY, CDR2 SYGVKD. J was trimmed by 11 bases and V by 10 bases; bases with no gene match: 14. The CDR3 is CATTRDDSGRELFF. The CDR3 coding sequence is TGTGCCACCACCCGCGATGATAGCGGGAGAGAGCTGTTTTTT.

CDR3 sequence: CASSYDQGGEQYF. CDR3 coding DNA: TGTGCCAGCAGTTATGATCAGGGAGGCGAGCAGTACTTC. The chain uses TRBV7-2 and TRBJ2-7; D is possibly TRBD2 (6 bases). The germline V gene encodes CDR1 SGHTA and CDR2 FQGNSA. The CDR3 runs to 13 residues. The V end lost 6 bases, the J end lost 6 bases, and 15 bases lay between the germline ends.

This clone was observed a handful of times. The CDR3 reads CASSLGVRGRNTEAFF. The CDR3 DNA is TGTGCCAGCAGCTTAGGGGTTAGGGGCAGGAACACTGAAGCTTTCTTT. V is TRBV11-2 and J is TRBJ1-1; TRBD1 is a possible D gene (5 bases). Per the germline V gene, CDR1 is SGHAT and CDR2 is FQNNGV. The V gene lost 1 base and the J gene lost 1 base, with 13 bases spanning the gap. The CDR3 runs 16 residues.

V gene TRBV7-9 combines with J gene TRBJ2-7; 13 bases match TRBD2. CDR1 SEHNR and CDR2 FQNEAQ come from the germline V gene (reference sequence). J gave up 9 bases and V 4 bases, and 9 bases lay outside the gene matches. This CDR3 region has 15 residues. The CDR3 coding sequence is TGTGCCAGCAGCTCCGGACTAGCGGGAGTAGGCTTGCAGTACTTC. Amino acids: CASSSGLAGVGLQYF.

V usage is TRBV28 and J usage is TRBJ1-4; a possible D gene is TRBD1 (5 bases). CDR3 length: 13 amino acids. Trimming took off 6 bases at V and 8 bases at J, with 13 bases between the two ends. CDR1 is MDHEN and CDR2 is SYDVKM in the germline V gene. The CDR3 loop reads CASRGQGGEKLFF. CDR3 sequence (DNA): TGTGCCAGCAGAGGGCAGGGAGGAGAAAAACTGTTTTTT.

The gene calls are TRBV19 and TRBJ2-5; D uncertain. V was shortened by 4 bases and J by 1 base, with 7 bases between the two germline ends. CDR1 LNHDA and CDR2 SQIVND come from the germline V gene (reference sequence). The CDR3 totals 13 residues. The CDR3 DNA reads as TGTGCCAGTAGTAGGGCAGGCCAAGAGACCCAGTACTTC. Protein sequence: CASSRAGQETQYF.

The chain links TRBV4-1 to TRBJ2-5; TRBD1 might be the D (7 bases). This CDR3 is built from 17 residues. Trimming took off 4 bases at V and 4 bases at J, with 22 bases between the two ends. The germline V gene has CDR1 MGHRA and CDR2 YSYEKL. CDR3 residues: CASSRGLLRQGGETQYF. The CDR3 region has the DNA TGCGCCAGCAGCCGGGGGTTACTACGACAGGGAGGAGAGACCCAGTACTTC.

This chain uses TRBV27 with TRBJ2-1; TRBD2 aligns across 10 bases. The CDR3 length is 19 residues. Losses at the gene ends were 3 bases for V and 3 bases for J; bases not matched to a gene: 14. Looked up from germline, CDR1 is MNHEY and CDR2 is SMNVEV (reference sequence). The CDR3 reads CASSFRRPQTSGRYNEQFF. In nucleotides, the CDR3 is TGTGCCAGCAGTTTTCGCCGACCTCAGACTAGCGGGCGCTACAATGAGCAGTTCTTC.

The V call is TRBV9, the J call TRBJ2-1; the match to TRBD2 covers 14 bases. The CDR3 sequence is 20 residues long. V lost 0 bases to trimming and J lost 7 bases; unmatched junction nucleotides: 15. In germline, CDR1 is SGDLS, CDR2 YYNGEE. The CDR3 reads CASSVGPDAGLAGAFNEQFF. The CDR3 DNA follows: TGTGCCAGCAGCGTAGGTCCGGACGCGGGACTAGCGGGAGCCTTTAATGAGCAGTTCTTC.

This chain connects TRBV28 to TRBJ2-7; 7 bases fit TRBD2. The CDR3 is made up of 15 amino acids. V shed 4 bases, J shed 2 bases, and the junction held 8 bases outside the gene matches. Germline V gene data show CDR1 as MDHEN and CDR2 as SYDVKM. The CDR3, as DNA: TGTGCCAGCAGTTGGAGCGGGGCCTCGGCCTACGAGCAGTACTTC. Amino acids: CASSWSGASAYEQYF.

This clone is a singleton in its sample. The CDR3 DNA reads as TGTGCTAGTGGTTCCTCGGACAGTTCTGAATGGGGGACTACCGTGTTTAGCACAGATACGCAGTATTTT. Translation gives CASGSSDSSEWGTTVFSTDTQYF. The chain recombines TRBV12-5 with TRBJ2-3, with D perhaps matching TRBD2 (7 bases). The CDR3 is 23 residues long. V was shortened by 4 bases and J by 0 bases, with 35 bases between the two germline ends. Germline CDR1 LGHNT, CDR2 FRNRAP.

The chain recombines TRBV27 with TRBJ2-2; 8 positions match TRBD2. The CDR3 covers 17 residues. Germline V gene data show CDR1 as MNHEY and CDR2 as SMNVEV (reference sequence). V lost 5 bases and J lost 5; bases outside the gene matches: 13. The CDR3 DNA follows: TGTGCCAGCAGTCCTCCGCTAGCGGGTGGTAATACCGGGGAGCTGTTTTTT. This gives the protein CASSPPLAGGNTGELFF.

The chain employs TRBV15 and TRBJ2-1; 10 bases map to TRBD2. The ends lost 1 base at V and 4 bases at J; junction bases unmatched: 4. Germline assignment: CDR1 LNHNV and CDR2 YYDKDF (reference sequence). This CDR3 contains 16 residues. This CDR3 reads CATSRGEAGGYNEQFF. DNA of the CDR3: TGTGCCACCAGCAGAGGGGAAGCGGGAGGGTACAATGAGCAGTTCTTC.

The chain employs TRBV10-3 and TRBJ1-1; 8 positions match TRBD1. Germline loops: CDR1 ENHRY, CDR2 SYGVKD. The CDR3 covers 14 residues. V lost 4 bases to trimming and J lost 4 bases; unmatched junction nucleotides: 5. The CDR3 DNA follows: TGTGCCATCAGTGTAGGACAGGGTAGCACTGAAGCTTTCTTT. Encoded protein: CAISVGQGSTEAFF.

This chain uses TRBV19 with TRBJ2-1; D remains unclear. The V gene lost 5 bases and the J gene lost 5 bases, with 7 bases spanning the gap. Germline V CDR1 and CDR2: LNHDA, SQIVND (reference sequence). The CDR3 runs 12 residues. The CDR3 here is CASSERDNEQFF. CDR3 bases: TGTGCCAGTAGTGAACGGGACAATGAGCAGTTCTTC.

The chain links TRBV7-9 to TRBJ1-4; TRBD1 matches 12 bases. The CDR3 has 17 residues. After removal of 5 bases from V and 2 bases from J, the junction contained 6 bases not matched to a gene. Per germline, CDR1 SEHNR and CDR2 FQNEAQ (reference sequence). CDR3 sequence reads: CASSPGTGGHTNEKLFF. For the CDR3, the DNA is TGTGCCAGCAGCCCAGGGACAGGGGGCCATACTAATGAAAAACTGTTTTTT.

The chain carries TRBV5-1 and TRBJ2-3, with unresolved D. The CDR3 is made up of 14 amino acids. CDR1 is SGHRS, CDR2 YFSETQ, per germline. V was pared by 0 bases and J by 7 bases, with 12 bases between. CDR3 sequence reads: CASSLEAGRNTQYF. CDR3 in DNA: TGCGCCAGCAGCTTGGAGGCAGGCAGAAATACGCAGTATTTT.

This clone was seen repeatedly, ten times or more. This rearrangement joins TRBV12-3 or TRBV12-4 to TRBJ2-7; 10 positions match TRBD2. CDR3 length: 13 residues. Losses at the gene ends were 8 bases for V and 2 bases for J; bases not matched to a gene: 3. CDR3 protein: CASRGLATYEQYF. The CDR3 bases are TGTGCCAGCCGGGGACTAGCGACCTACGAGCAGTACTTC.

In this sample, this clone turned up once. The chain is built from TRBV19 and TRBJ2-3; the match to TRBD1 covers 8 bases. Per germline, CDR1 LNHDA and CDR2 SQIVND (reference sequence). The CDR3 extends over 13 amino acids. V trimming: 10 bases; J trimming: 4 bases; junction bases outside the gene matches: 7. This CDR3 reads CATADRASDTQYF. The CDR3 bases are TGTGCCACCGCGGACAGGGCCTCAGATACGCAGTATTTT.